This T cell receptor (beta chain) came from a study of early T cells in non-severe SARS-CoV-2 infection. This clonotype was counted ten times or more. From germline, CDR1 is SGHKS and CDR2 YYEKEE (reference sequence). Trimming removed 0 bases from V and 0 bases from J, with 9 bases in between. This CDR3 comprises 16 residues. TCRdb fed the 5' RACE reads into MiXCR, producing one record per CDR3 protein. This table has 97,000 or so distinct CDR3 sequences, roughly 11% appearing once. The TCR was taken from an adult who was a healthcare worker with PCR-confirmed SARS-CoV-2 infection or an uninfected control (not recorded which). The sequenced sample was whole blood, obtained at baseline. The chain employs TRBV5-5 and TRBJ2-2, with no clear D. The CDR3 nucleotides are TGTGCCAGCAGCTTGGCTCTCCTCGCGAACACCGGGGAGCTGTTTTTT. The encoded protein is CASSLALLANTGELFF.